This TCR beta chain originates from a study of immune reconstitution after stem cell transplant in scleroderma (dated by TCRdb to between 2016 and 2019). With respect to this clonotype: The clone's antigen remains unknown. It has no much larger one-base neighbor in the sample; base qualities were not kept.

Libraries were built with RT-PCR. These reads were obtained on an Illumina MiSeq. TCRdb itself trimmed the public reads at Q25 with fastp, ran MiXCR and retained productive beta chains. Identical CDR3 proteins give one entry, which carries the most common genes and DNA. Within this sample are about 3,700 distinct CDR3 sequences, with 5.7% of them counted one time only. 15% to 17% of the sample is held by the ten biggest clonotypes. The CDR3 numbers 15 residues from cysteine through phenylalanine. The sequence is cut down to CDR3 DNA, 45 bases in frame from base 1. V loses 6 bases at its end and J loses 2 bases; junction bases beyond the gene matches: 10. The germline V gene gives CDR1 as MDHEN and CDR2 as SYDVKM.

Sampling took place before or after autologous hematopoietic stem cell transplantation (not recorded which). This clonotype was sampled from a female donor with systemic sclerosis. The sequence links TRBV28 to TRBJ2-7, with 7 middle bases fitting TRBD2. The DNA sequence is given as TGTGCCAGCAGCTGGTGGGGGGGGGAAGCCTACGAGCAGTACTTC. This sequence encodes CASSWWGGEAYEQYF.